These 17 T cell receptor beta chains were sequenced from one sample in a study of cytomegalovirus exposure and HLA in healthy donors. The PCR made use of 60 Vbeta and 13 Jbeta primers. The protocol was immunoSEQ multiplex PCR, while the TCRdb copy is restricted to in-frame clones and leaves out a portion. The sample shows under 100,000 clones, roughly 79% of them seen only once. The sample comprised PBMCs. Every receptor here comes from a man in his late teens or twenties in good health and CMV-seropositive.

V usage is TRBV11-2 and J usage is TRBJ1-1, with D hard to call. The CDR3 extends over 12 amino acids. Germline assignment: CDR1 SGHAT and CDR2 FQNNGV. V was shortened by 5 bases and J by 1 base, with 5 bases between the two germline ends. CDR3 amino acids: CASSDTNTEAFF. The CDR3 region has the DNA TGTGCCAGCAGCGACACGAACACTGAAGCTTTCTTT.

J is TRBJ2-3 and V is TRBV7-9; 8 bases match TRBD1. V trimming: 0 bases; J trimming: 4 bases; junction bases outside the gene matches: 3. Germline CDR1 reads SEHNR; CDR2 reads FQNEAQ (reference sequence). The CDR3 totals 15 residues. Here the CDR3 reads CASSLAGQGSDTQYF. DNA of the CDR3: TGTGCCAGCAGCTTAGCCGGACAGGGTTCAGATACGCAGTATTTT.

The genes are TRBV23-1 and TRBJ2-3; D is perhaps TRBD1 (5 bases). TRBV23-1 has ORF status, its function being uncertain. The length of the CDR3 is 15 residues. The ends were cut back, 11 bases at V and 5 bases at J, with 23 bases in the middle. This CDR3 reads CARPGGEGVEDTQYF. CDR3 DNA: TGCGCCCGACCGGGTGGGGAAGGGGTGGAAGATACGCAGTATTTT.

This CDR3 is CASSYRRVLYGYTF. CDR3 coding DNA: TGTGCCAGCAGTTACCGCCGCGTCCTCTATGGCTACACCTTC. The rearrangement uses TRBV6-5 and TRBJ1-2; no clear D. The CDR3 covers 14 residues. Germline lookup yields CDR1 MNHEY and CDR2 SVGAGI. V dropped 2 bases and J dropped 4 bases, with 11 bases sitting between them.

The chain uses TRBV11-2 and TRBJ1-2; TRBD1 agrees at 8 bases. The CDR3 is 14 amino acids. V was clipped by 6 bases and J by 7 bases; unmatched bases: 10. The germline V gene encodes CDR1 SGHAT and CDR2 FQNNGV. The CDR3 nucleotides are TGTGCCAGCAGGCTAGGAGGGCAGGGGGCTGGCTACACCTTC. Translating it yields CASRLGGQGAGYTF.

This chain connects TRBV6-5 to TRBJ1-3; D is uncertain. This CDR3 is 14 amino acids long. The germline CDR1 and CDR2 sequences are MNHEY and SVGAGI. Trimming removed 5 bases at V and 4 bases at J, with 12 bases between. The CDR3 protein is CASSTSRGGNTIYF. In DNA form, the CDR3 reads TGTGCCAGCAGTACATCCCGAGGAGGAAACACCATATATTTT.

V gene TRBV9 combines with J gene TRBJ1-1; the D is unclear. From germline, CDR1 is SGDLS and CDR2 YYNGEE. The CDR3 covers 13 residues. The ends were cut back, 2 bases at V and 6 bases at J, with 11 bases in the middle. The CDR3: CASSVLSGAEAFF. CDR3 nucleotides: TGTGCCAGCAGCGTTTTATCCGGGGCTGAAGCTTTCTTT.

The chain couples TRBV4-1 to TRBJ2-3; no clear D gene. The CDR3 is made up of 17 amino acids. V shed 0 bases and J shed 5 bases, with 18 bases lying between them. Germline lookup yields CDR1 MGHRA and CDR2 YSYEKL. The CDR3 nucleotides read TGCGCCAGCAGCCAAGAGACCCCCTCGCGCGGTGGAGATACGCAGTATTTT. It specifies CASSQETPSRGGDTQYF.

V gene TRBV30 combines with J gene TRBJ1-5; the match to TRBD1 covers 9 bases. The germline V gene encodes CDR1 GTSNPN and CDR2 SVGIG (reference sequence). The CDR3 is 14 amino acids. V was pared by 5 bases and J by 2 bases, with 4 bases of the junction left unmatched. CDR3 protein: CAWARDRGNQPQHF. The CDR3, as DNA: TGTGCCTGGGCCCGGGACAGGGGCAATCAGCCCCAGCATTTT.

This clone was counted between two and nine times. The chain recombines TRBV4-1 with TRBJ2-5, with a tentative D call TRBD2 (6 bases). The CDR3 runs to 16 residues. V was cut by 0 bases and J by 10 bases, with 21 bases left in between. The germline V gene encodes CDR1 MGHRA and CDR2 YSYEKL. In nucleotides, the CDR3 is TGCGCCAGCAGCCAAGATGGGACGCGGGGTGGATGGGACCAGTACTTC. Protein product: CASSQDGTRGGWDQYF.

The V call is TRBV14, the J call TRBJ1-1; 8 bases agree with TRBD1. With V trimmed by 5 bases and J by 0 bases, 11 bases remained unmatched. Germline CDR1 and CDR2: SGHDN and FVKESK. This CDR3 has 17 amino acids. The CDR3 nucleotides are TGTGCCAGCAGCGGACCCCGGACAGGGACTTTGAACACTGAAGCTTTCTTT. It specifies CASSGPRTGTLNTEAFF.

This chain uses TRBV7-8 with TRBJ2-5; 8 bases agree with TRBD2. The J call is in doubt because the DNA end fits TRBJ2-7 better. Germline loops: CDR1 SGHVS, CDR2 FQNEAQ. The CDR3 extends over 14 amino acids. The CDR3 loop is CASSTGGGKYEQYF. CDR3 DNA sequence: TGTGCCAGCAGCACCGGGGGGGGGAAGTACGAGCAGTACTTC.

The rearrangement joins TRBV21-1 to TRBJ1-1. TRBV21-1 is an annotated pseudogene. This CDR3 contains 13 residues. The DNA of the CDR3 is TGTGCCAGCAGCAAAGATTCCGCCGGTGAAGCTTTCTTT. Its translation is CASSKDSAGEAFF.

This clone was counted a few times. The gene calls are TRBV6-5 and TRBJ1-3, with unresolved D. Trimming took off 0 bases at V and 4 bases at J, with 10 bases between the two ends. Germline CDR1 and CDR2: MNHEY and SVGAGI. This CDR3 comprises 15 residues. The CDR3 sequence: CASSYSRGTGNTIYF. DNA of the CDR3: TGTGCCAGCAGTTACTCCCGGGGTACGGGAAACACCATATATTTT.

The DNA for the CDR3 is TGCGCCAGCAGCCTAATGGGGGGTGAAGCTTTCTTT. As protein: CASSLMGGEAFF. The J gene is TRBJ1-1, the V gene TRBV5-1, with D possibly matching TRBD1 (5 bases). V was pared by 4 bases and J by 7 bases, with 11 bases between. Germline V gives CDR1 SGHRS, CDR2 YFSETQ. CDR3 size: 12 residues.

The chain recombines TRBV7-9 with TRBJ2-3, with 9 bases aligning to TRBD2. The CDR3 sequence is 16 residues long. J lost 0 bases, V lost 7 bases, and 8 bases had no gene match. Per the germline V gene, CDR1 is SEHNR and CDR2 is FQNEAQ (reference sequence). The CDR3 nucleotides read TGTGCCAGCACTATTAGCGGGAGTCGTAGCACAGATACGCAGTATTTT. Protein sequence: CASTISGSRSTDTQYF.

This clone was observed a single time. The chain couples TRBV29-1 to TRBJ2-1; 8 bases are shared with TRBD1. The CDR3 is made up of 14 amino acids. The trim removed 6 bases at V and 8 bases at J, leaving 12 bases unmatched. Germline CDR1 is SQVTM and CDR2 is ANQGSEA. Written as DNA, the CDR3 is TGCAGCGTGGCCCAATTCCCGGGACAGGATGAGCAGTTCTTC. It translates to CSVAQFPGQDEQFF.